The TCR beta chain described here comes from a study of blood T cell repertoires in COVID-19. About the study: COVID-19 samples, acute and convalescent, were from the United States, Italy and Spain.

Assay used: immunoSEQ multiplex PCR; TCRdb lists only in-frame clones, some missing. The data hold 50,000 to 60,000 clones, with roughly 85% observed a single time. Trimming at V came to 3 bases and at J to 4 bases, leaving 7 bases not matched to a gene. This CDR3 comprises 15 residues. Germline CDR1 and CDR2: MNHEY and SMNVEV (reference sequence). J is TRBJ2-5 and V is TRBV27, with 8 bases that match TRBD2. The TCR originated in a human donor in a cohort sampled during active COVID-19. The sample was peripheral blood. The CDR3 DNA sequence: TGTGCCAGCAGTTTTTCCGGGAGGGCCTTAGAGACCCAGTACTTC. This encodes CASSFSGRALETQYF.